Listed below are T cell receptor beta chains from one sample, sequenced in a study of read filtering for tumor transcriptome and immune sequencing. From the reads, TCRdb called clonotypes with MiXCR, one entry per CDR3 protein. The table records about 38,000 distinct CDR3 sequences, approximately 13% of them present only once. The sample was a population of CD138-negative cells sorted from bone marrow. The receptors stem from a donor at least 40 years old with multiple myeloma. Each CDR3 is given with its conserved first and last residue. The D gene is left open where the match is weak. The size of a clone is reported for some rows only, either as once, few or many, or as a class for expanded clones.

d_call | clone_size | j_call | v_call | cdr3_aa | cdr3_nt
. | . | TRBJ2-1 | TRBV11-3 | CASSRDGTLNNEQFF | TGTGCCAGCAGCCGCGATGGGACCCTAAACAATGAGCAGTTTTTC
TRBD2 | . | TRBJ2-2 | TRBV5-1 | CASSRIAGGNTGELFF | TGCGCCAGCAGCCGGATAGCGGGAGGGAACACCGGGGAGCTGTTTTTT
. | . | TRBJ1-3 | TRBV6-5 | CASSPGEVLSGNTIYF | TGTGCCAGCAGCCCCGGAGAAGTTCTCTCTGGAAACACCATATATTTT
. | many | TRBJ2-1 | TRBV11-2 | CASSFDVLSYNEQFF | TGTGCCAGCAGCTTCGACGTCCTCTCCTACAATGAGCAGTTCTTC
TRBD2 | many | TRBJ2-1 | TRBV14 | CASSPGYLREKTYNEQFF | TGTGCCAGCAGCCCCGGCTATTTGCGGGAGAAAACCTACAATGAGCAGTTCTTC
TRBD1 | many | TRBJ1-2 | TRBV12-3/TRBV12-4 | CASRWTGGDYGYTF | TGTGCCAGCAGATGGACAGGGGGGGATTATGGCTACACCTTC
TRBD2 | many | TRBJ2-1 | TRBV7-2 | CASSLSPQREPHNEQFF | TGTGCCAGCAGCTTAAGTCCCCAGCGGGAGCCCCACAATGAGCAGTTCTTC
. | many | TRBJ2-5 | TRBV7-8 | CASSLALMETQYF | TGTGCCAGCAGCTTAGCCCTAATGGAGACCCAGTACTTC
. | many | TRBJ2-2 | TRBV19 | CASSVEGVRSGELFF | TGTGCCAGTAGTGTTGAGGGAGTGAGGTCCGGGGAGCTGTTTTTT
. | many | TRBJ2-5 | TRBV28 | CASSSTEETQYF | TGTGCCAGCAGCTCGACGGAAGAGACCCAGTACTTC
. | . | TRBJ1-4 | TRBV2 | CASSTSDRGTEKLFF | .
. | many | TRBJ1-6 | TRBV4-3 | CASSQDIPGRNSPLHF | TGCGCCAGCAGCCAAGATATCCCTGGGCGAAATTCACCCCTCCACTTT
. | many | TRBJ2-3 | TRBV28 | CASSEDISADTQYF | TGTGCCAGCAGTGAGGACATATCGGCAGATACGCAGTATTTT
TRBD2 | few | TRBJ2-2 | TRBV20-1 | CSARSPTSGTNGELFF | TGCAGTGCTAGATCTCCTACTAGCGGGACGAACGGGGAGCTGTTTTTT
. | many | TRBJ1-5 | TRBV29-1 | CSVVAGGGNQPQHF | TGCAGCGTTGTAGCCGGGGGCGGCAATCAGCCCCAGCATTTT
. | many | TRBJ2-7 | TRBV29-1 | CSVEVLLLGRISYEQYF | TGCAGCGTTGAAGTCCTACTTCTGGGACGGATCTCCTACGAGCAGTACTTC
. | . | TRBJ1-6 | TRBV3-1 | CASSQGVSPLHF | TGTGCCAGCAGCCAAGGGGTTTCACCCCTCCACTTT
TRBD1 | many | TRBJ2-6 | TRBV27 | CASGQGAKAGANVLTF | TGTGCCAGCGGACAGGGGGCGAAGGCTGGGGCCAACGTCCTGACTTTC